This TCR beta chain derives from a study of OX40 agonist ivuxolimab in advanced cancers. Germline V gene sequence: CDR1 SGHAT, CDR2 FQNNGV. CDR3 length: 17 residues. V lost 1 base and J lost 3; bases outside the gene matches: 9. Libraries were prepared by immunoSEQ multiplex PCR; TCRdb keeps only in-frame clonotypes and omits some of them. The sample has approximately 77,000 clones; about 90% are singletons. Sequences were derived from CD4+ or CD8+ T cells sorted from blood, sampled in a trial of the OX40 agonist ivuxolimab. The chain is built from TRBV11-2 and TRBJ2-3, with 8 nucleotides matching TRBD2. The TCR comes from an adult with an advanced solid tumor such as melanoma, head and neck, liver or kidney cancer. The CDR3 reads CASSLVGTRIGTDTQYF. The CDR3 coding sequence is TGTGCCAGCAGCTTAGTCGGGACTAGAATAGGGACAGATACGCAGTATTTT.